The rows below give T cell receptor beta chains drawn from one sample of a study of blood T cell repertoires in COVID-19. The assay was immunoSEQ multiplex PCR, and TCRdb's table has in-frame clones only and misses some. There are approximately 170,000 clones in the sample; around 86% occur only once, and about 8.6% lies in the top ten. The sample taken for sequencing was peripheral blood. These receptors were collected from a man aged 50 to 60 with active or convalescent COVID-19. The CDR3 runs from the conserved cysteine through the conserved F or W. D genes are given only for firm matches. Clone size is stated in some rows and not others, as once, few, many or a class when expanded.

d_call,j_call,clone_size,v_call,cdr3_aa,cdr3_nt
TRBD1,TRBJ1-1,NA,TRBV19,CATSPGTALNTEAFF,TGTGCCACGTCTCCCGGGACAGCCTTGAACACTGAAGCTTTCTTT
TRBD1,TRBJ2-1,NA,TRBV15,CATSTPTGGSFNEQFF,TGTGCCACCAGCACCCCGACAGGGGGTAGTTTCAATGAGCAGTTCTTC
NA,TRBJ2-3,NA,TRBV19,CASSMGGRADTQYF,TGTGCCAGTAGTATGGGGGGTAGGGCAGATACGCAGTATTTT
NA,TRBJ2-7,NA,TRBV13,CASSPGHILSTYEQYF,TGTGCCAGCAGCCCGGGACACATCCTATCCACCTACGAGCAGTACTTC
NA,TRBJ1-5,NA,TRBV25-1,CASSDGGNQPQHF,TGTGCCAGCAGTGATGGAGGCAATCAGCCCCAGCATTTT
NA,TRBJ2-6,NA,TRBV19,CASNRVGANVLTF,TGTGCCAGTAACAGGGTTGGGGCCAACGTCCTGACTTTC
TRBD1,TRBJ1-5,NA,TRBV10-1,CASSMGQNQPQHF,TGCGCCAGCAGTATGGGACAGAATCAGCCCCAGCATTTT
NA,TRBJ1-5,NA,TRBV19,CASSINHSYSNQPQHF,TGTGCCAGTAGTATAAATCACAGTTATAGCAATCAGCCCCAGCATTTT
TRBD2,TRBJ2-2,NA,TRBV4-2,CASRGSGRSGELFF,TGTGCCAGCAGGGGAAGCGGGAGATCCGGGGAGCTGTTTTTT
TRBD1,TRBJ1-4,NA,TRBV6-2/TRBV6-3,CASSGQGTNEKLFF,TGTGCCAGCAGTGGACAGGGAACTAATGAAAAACTGTTTTTT
NA,TRBJ1-2,NA,TRBV30,CAWVVGRDDYGYTF,TGTGCCTGGGTCGTTGGCAGGGATGACTATGGCTACACCTTC
NA,TRBJ2-7,NA,TRBV7-9,CASSLAEGSNEQYF,TGTGCCAGCAGCTTAGCCGAGGGTAGTAACGAGCAGTACTTC
NA,TRBJ2-7,NA,TRBV18,CASSPGGAELYEQYF,TGTGCCAGCTCACCAGGGGGCGCGGAACTCTACGAGCAGTACTTC
NA,TRBJ1-3,NA,TRBV28,CASMMRVLGGNTIYF,TGTGCCAGCATGATGCGGGTTCTAGGTGGAAACACCATATATTTT
NA,TRBJ2-7,NA,TRBV6-4,CASRRSSYEQYF,TGTGCCAGCCGGAGGAGCTCCTACGAGCAGTACTTC
TRBD2,TRBJ2-1,NA,TRBV12-5,CASGRETSVHNEQFF,TGTGCTAGTGGCCGCGAGACTAGCGTTCACAATGAGCAGTTCTTC
NA,TRBJ1-2,NA,TRBV18,CASSPPGDPYGYTF,TGTGCCAGCTCACCGCCAGGGGACCCCTATGGCTACACCTTC
NA,TRBJ2-3,NA,TRBV3-1/TRBV3-2,CASSQDLGGSTDTQYF,TGTGCCAGCAGCCAAGATCTTGGCGGCAGCACAGATACGCAGTATTTT
TRBD2,TRBJ2-1,NA,TRBV2,CASSPGLAIYNEQFF,TGTGCCAGCAGCCCGGGACTAGCGATCTACAATGAGCAGTTCTTC
NA,TRBJ2-3,NA,TRBV6-2/TRBV6-3,CASSLTAPTDTQYF,TGTGCCAGCAGTTTGACAGCTCCCACAGATACGCAGTATTTT
NA,TRBJ2-7,NA,TRBV19,CASSDYYEQYF,TGTGCCAGTAGTGACTACTACGAGCAGTACTTC
NA,TRBJ2-5,NA,TRBV6-6,CASSLQGGRETQYF,TGTGCCAGCAGTTTACAGGGGGGGCGAGAGACCCAGTACTTC
NA,TRBJ1-1,NA,TRBV9,CASSVVDRPSEAFF,TGTGCCAGCAGCGTAGTCGACAGGCCAAGTGAAGCTTTCTTT
TRBD1,TRBJ2-2,NA,TRBV7-9,CASSNHRGGYTGELFF,TGTGCCAGCAGCAACCACAGGGGCGGGTACACCGGGGAGCTGTTTTTT
NA,TRBJ1-2,NA,TRBV19,CASSIGNNYGYTF,TGTGCCAGTAGTATCGGGAATAACTATGGCTACACCTTC
TRBD1,TRBJ1-2,NA,TRBV18,CASSPRQGRNANYGYTF,TGTGCCAGCTCACCACGACAGGGGCGAAATGCTAACTATGGCTACACCTTC
TRBD1,TRBJ2-7,once,TRBV6-1,CASSDPTGGYEQYF,TGTGCCAGCAGTGACCCGACAGGGGGCTACGAGCAGTACTTC
TRBD2,TRBJ2-2,NA,TRBV3-1/TRBV3-2,CASSPRSGGGPHAGELFF,TGTGCCAGCAGCCCCCGAAGCGGGGGGGGCCCCCACGCCGGGGAGCTGTTTTTT
TRBD1,TRBJ1-2,NA,TRBV6-2/TRBV6-3,CASSKSGTGGSRSTF,TGTGCCAGCAGTAAATCCGGGACAGGGGGCTCTCGCTCCACCTTC
TRBD1,TRBJ2-5,NA,TRBV12-3/TRBV12-4,CASSLGTDRAEYF,TGTGCCAGCAGTTTGGGGACAGACCGCGCGGAGTACTTC
TRBD1,TRBJ2-7,NA,TRBV4-2,CASSRQGTPTYEQYF,TGTGCCAGCAGCCGACAGGGGACCCCTACCTACGAGCAGTACTTC
NA,TRBJ1-1,few,TRBV2,CASRVTGSNTEAFF,TGTGCCAGCAGAGTGACAGGATCGAACACTGAAGCTTTCTTT
NA,TRBJ1-4,NA,TRBV7-9,CASSLAGATNEKLFF,TGTGCCAGCAGCTTAGCGGGAGCAACTAATGAAAAACTGTTTTTT
TRBD1,TRBJ2-7,NA,TRBV27,CASSSGDRVYEQYF,TGTGCCAGCAGTTCGGGGGACAGGGTCTACGAGCAGTACTTC
NA,TRBJ2-7,NA,TRBV27,CASSLKASEAYEQYF,TGTGCCAGCAGTTTGAAGGCTAGCGAGGCCTACGAGCAGTACTTC
NA,TRBJ1-6,NA,TRBV5-1,CASSLDSRVPPLHF,TGCGCCAGCAGCTTGGATTCCCGTGTCCCCCCCCTCCACTTT